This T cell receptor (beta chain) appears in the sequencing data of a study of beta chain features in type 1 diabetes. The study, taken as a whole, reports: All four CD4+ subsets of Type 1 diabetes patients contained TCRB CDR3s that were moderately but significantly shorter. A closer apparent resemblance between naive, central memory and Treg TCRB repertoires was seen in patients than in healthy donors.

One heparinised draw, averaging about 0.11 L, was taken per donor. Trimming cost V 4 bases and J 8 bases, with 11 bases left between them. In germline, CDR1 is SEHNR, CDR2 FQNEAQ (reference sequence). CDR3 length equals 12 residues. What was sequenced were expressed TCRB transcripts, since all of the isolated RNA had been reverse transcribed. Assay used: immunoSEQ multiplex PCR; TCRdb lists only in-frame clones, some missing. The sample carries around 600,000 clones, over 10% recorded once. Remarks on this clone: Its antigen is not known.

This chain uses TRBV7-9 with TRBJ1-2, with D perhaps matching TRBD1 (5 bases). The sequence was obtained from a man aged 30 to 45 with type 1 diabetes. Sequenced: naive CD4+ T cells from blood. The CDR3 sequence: CASSWQGEGYTF. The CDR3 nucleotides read TGTGCCAGCAGCTGGCAGGGAGAGGGCTACACCTTC.